A single sample is the source of the 10 T cell receptor beta chains below, sequenced in a study of T cell responses to AZD1222 COVID-19 vaccine. Sequencing used immunoSEQ multiplex PCR; TCRdb keeps in-frame clones, though not all of them. This table holds 130,000 to 150,000 clones, around 93% found once. This specimen consisted of peripheral blood, obtained on day 0 of AZD1222 vaccination. The receptors shown here come from an adult in good health.

The chain carries TRBV2 and TRBJ2-1, with D unresolved. The V gene's germline CDR1 is SNHLY and CDR2 FYNNEI. This CDR3 has 12 amino acids. The germline V and J ends were trimmed by 7 bases and 9 bases, with 13 bases remaining between them. CDR3 sequence reads: CASTMTGFEQFF. CDR3 bases: TGTGCCAGCACTATGACCGGTTTTGAGCAGTTCTTC.

This chain uses TRBV4-3 with TRBJ1-4; 9 nucleotides line up with TRBD1. The CDR3 length is 14 residues. V lost 4 bases, J lost 8 bases, and 5 bases stayed unmatched. The germline CDR1 and CDR2 sequences are LGHNA and YSLEER. DNA for the CDR3: TGCGCCAGCAGCCCGGGACAGGGCGGCGAAAAACTGTTTTTT. This gives the protein CASSPGQGGEKLFF.

The chain combines TRBV7-2 with TRBJ1-2; 8 bases line up with TRBD1. This CDR3 is built from 14 residues. Germline loops: CDR1 SGHTA, CDR2 FQGNSA. V was clipped by 6 bases and J by 4 bases; unmatched bases: 7. The CDR3 spells CASRSGGSGYGYTF. CDR3 sequence (DNA): TGTGCCAGCAGGTCAGGGGGCTCTGGCTATGGCTACACCTTC.

The V gene is TRBV4-3, the J gene TRBJ1-1; D remains unclear. The CDR3 is made up of 15 amino acids. Germline V gene lookup returns CDR1 LGHNA and CDR2 YSLEER. Trimming took 1 base from V and 3 from J, leaving 12 bases between them. In DNA form, the CDR3 reads TGCGCCAGCAGCCAAGGAGTTGGGAGAGACACTGAAGCTTTCTTT. Protein product: CASSQGVGRDTEAFF.

This clone was counted once. V gene TRBV2 combines with J gene TRBJ2-1; TRBD1 or TRBD2 may be the D gene (6 bases each). The length of the CDR3 is 14 residues. Germline V gene lookup returns CDR1 SNHLY and CDR2 FYNNEI. The germline V and J ends were trimmed by 7 bases and 3 bases, with 13 bases remaining between them. CDR3 residues: CASKGGGFYNEQFF. The CDR3 DNA reads TGTGCCAGCAAGGGGGGCGGGTTCTACAATGAGCAGTTCTTC.

The chain is built from TRBV9 and TRBJ1-2, with D perhaps TRBD1 (5 bases). The ends were cut back, 0 bases at V and 0 bases at J, with 18 bases in the middle. CDR1 is SGDLS and CDR2 is YYNGEE in the germline V gene. The CDR3 is 18 residues long. The CDR3 region is CASSVGGQGTVANYGYTF. CDR3 DNA sequence: TGTGCCAGCAGCGTAGGAGGCCAGGGTACCGTAGCTAACTATGGCTACACCTTC.

The rearrangement uses TRBV24-1 and TRBJ2-2; 8 nucleotides agree with TRBD1. The CDR3 is 16 amino acids. V lost 0 bases and J lost 7; bases outside the gene matches: 6. Germline CDR1 KGHDR, CDR2 SFDVKD. This CDR3 is CATSDLRQGKGGELFF. The CDR3 region has the DNA TGTGCCACCAGTGATTTGCGACAGGGGAAGGGCGGGGAGCTGTTTTTT.

The chain has TRBV27 and TRBJ1-5; D is ambiguous. V gave up 3 bases and J gave up 0 bases, with 6 bases separating them. Germline CDR1 is MNHEY and CDR2 is SMNVEV (reference sequence). The CDR3 is 14 residues long. The CDR3 sequence is CASSLAVSNQPQHF. The CDR3 bases are TGTGCCAGCAGTTTGGCAGTTAGCAATCAGCCCCAGCATTTT.

V usage is TRBV5-1 and J usage is TRBJ2-7, with D perhaps matching TRBD1 or TRBD2 (5 bases each). V dropped 7 bases and J dropped 1 base, with 9 bases sitting between them. From germline, CDR1 is SGHRS and CDR2 YFSETQ. The CDR3 covers 12 residues. In nucleotides, the CDR3 is TGCGCCAGCGGGACGGATTCCTACGAGCAGTACTTC. Protein product: CASGTDSYEQYF.

The chain uses TRBV15 and TRBJ2-7; D is unresolved. The CDR3 is made up of 12 amino acids. V was pared by 5 bases and J by 2 bases, with 7 bases between. Germline V gene data show CDR1 as LNHNV and CDR2 as YYDKDF (reference sequence). The CDR3 DNA reads as TGTGCCACCAGCGTGGGCCCCTACGAGCAGTACTTC. Protein: CATSVGPYEQYF.